This T cell receptor (beta chain) was captured in a study of metastatic and nonmetastatic thyroid tumors. No treatment of any kind had been given to any patient before thyroid surgery. TCRdb called clones again from the PCR reads with MiXCR. The sample has about 5,000 clones, approximately 32% seen once. Findings and limits, study-wide: Benign nodules reportedly had significantly lower TCR beta diversity than malignant thyroid tumors in blood and tumor.

This clone was observed a handful of times. The antigen is unknown. Sequencing used adjacent normal tissue. The origin of this receptor is a female donor with papillary thyroid cancer or a benign thyroid nodule (not recorded which). Some clones in this sample may be carry-over from other donors' samples.

This CDR3 is CASSGDTTDTQYF. The CDR3 DNA reads as TGTGCCAGCTCAGGGGATACCACAGATACGCAGTATTTT. This chain links TRBV2 with TRBJ2-3, with D possibly being TRBD1 (6 bases). The germline gives CDR1 SNHLY, CDR2 FYNNEI. Deletions cut 8 bases from V and 2 bases from J, with 11 bases between. The CDR3 length is 13 residues.